The clone carrying this T cell receptor beta chain was counted once. The target antigen is unknown. Likely a read error: the CDR3 ends without its conserved phenylalanine or tryptophan. The CDR3 spans 14 residues. Deletions cut 2 bases from V and 5 bases from J, with 13 bases between. From germline, CDR1 is MNHEY and CDR2 SVGEGT. This entry is derived from a study of quantifying T cell responses using KT2 cells. The overall study: RNA was reverse transcribed with TCR alpha and beta constant-region primers.

A single-stranded UMI oligo with SP2 sequence was ligated to cDNA 3' ends. An equimolar mix of RC1.1 and RC1.2 primed the beta chain across TRBC1 and TRBC2. TCRdb recomputed calls from the UMI-ligation and nested PCR reads with MiXCR, one row per CDR3 protein. The sample includes some 33,000 distinct CDR3 sequences, 10% of them seen just once. Study-wide findings and caveats: KT2 sequence counts showed saturation when very many KT2 cells were spiked in.

The sequence derives from a human donor. This chain connects TRBV6-2 or TRBV6-3 to TRBJ2-7; no definite D call. Specimen: PBMCs spiked with cells of the T cell clone KT2. The CDR3 DNA is TGTGCCAGCAGTTACGTCGGGCACCCCCACGAGCAGTACCTC. Its protein is CASSYVGHPHEQYL.